This entry concerns a single T cell receptor beta chain. Antigen specificity is unknown. These data come from a study of shared clonotypes between healthy human individuals. The CD4+ fraction was divided into a CD45RA+ naive subset and a CD45RA-negative memory subset. Germline V lookup: CDR1 SQVTM, CDR2 ANQGSEA. CDR3 length: 13 residues. As handled by the study authors: Filtering of immunoSEQ junctional sequences could not match full-length read filtering. Clones were read by immunoSEQ multiplex PCR, and TCRdb kept only the in-frame ones, dropping some. V, J and clone size are taken as reported in that table, and D and trimming were inferred from the DNA itself. This sample has around 1.6 million clones, with approximately 98% found just once. General study findings and limits: Large depth notwithstanding, sorted-subset sequencing proved incomplete by rarefaction.

This receptor was identified in a man aged 30 to 39 in good health. The rearrangement uses TRBV29-1 and TRBJ2-1; TRBD1 matches 10 bases. The sample comprised naive CD4+ T cells sorted from blood. Described subset: CD45RA+ positively selected. Here the CDR3 reads CRAGTGAYNEQFF. CDR3 in DNA: TGCAGGGCCGGGACAGGGGCCTACAATGAGCAGTTCTTC.